This T cell receptor (beta chain) was found in a study of shared clonotypes between healthy human individuals. Positively selected for CCR7, the CD45RO-negative cells used as naive CD8 cells excluded terminally differentiated effector memory CD45RA+ cells. Trimming took 2 bases from V and 7 from J; bases not matched to a gene: 3. CDR1 SGHAT and CDR2 FQNNGV come from the germline V gene. The CDR3 runs to 14 residues. This clone is a singleton in its sample. This table comes from immunoSEQ multiplex PCR, and its TCRdb copy is limited to in-frame clones, with some not included. Found here are some 580,000 clones, roughly 98% of them singletons; the top ten hold 0.25% to 0.35%.

The chain recombines TRBV11-2 with TRBJ2-5; TRBD1 matches 11 bases. The TCR comes from a man between 25 and 39 years old in good health. The sequenced material came from naive CD8+ T cells sorted from blood. CDR3 nucleotide sequence: TGTGCCAGCAGCTTAAGAGGGACAGGGGGGACCCAGTACTTC. Its translation: CASSLRGTGGTQYF. The whole variable domain, remainder taken from reference TRBV11-2 and TRBJ2-5, is EAGVAQSPRYKIIEKRQSVAFWCNPISGHATLYWYQQILGQGPKLLIQFQNNGVVDDSQLPKDRFSAERLKGVDSTLKIQPAKLEDSAVYLCASSLRGTGGTQYFGPGTRLLVL.